This TCR beta chain was sequenced during a study of tumor and adjacent non-tumor tissue in lung cancer. Study-level background: Patients comprised about a dozen adenocarcinoma, a couple of squamous cell carcinoma and 1 small cell lung cancer. Aged roughly 30 to 76 years, patients included 10 men and roughly 5 women with stage I to III disease.

Three rounds of nested PCR, following a modified ARM-PCR protocol, produced the TCRbeta library. MiXCR was run by TCRdb on the multiplex PCR reads, yielding one entry per CDR3 protein. This sample has over 80,000 distinct CDR3 sequences, with 80% found just once. V gave up 9 bases and J gave up 3 bases, with 17 bases separating them. The CDR3 loop spans 14 amino acids. CDR1 SGHRS and CDR2 YFSETQ come from the germline V gene. This sample's RNA came from whole unsorted tissue. Distant lung tissue was collected more than 3 cm away from the tumor edge. This receptor was identified in a man aged 60 to 69 with small cell lung cancer. The chain has TRBV5-1 and TRBJ2-3, with a tentative D call TRBD2 (5 bases). The sequenced sample consisted of distant non-tumor lung tissue. CDR3 bases: TGCGCCATCGTCCGAGGTGGGAGTACAGATACGCAGTATTTT. Protein sequence: CAIVRGGSTDTQYF.